These T cell receptor beta chains were read from a single sample in a study of control samples from healthy donors and cancer patients. Repertoires were generated with immunoSEQ multiplex PCR, while TCRdb's copy carries only in-frame clones and drops some. This sample has 350,000 to 450,000 clones, with around 90% found just once. Sequencing used PBMCs. Source of these receptors: a man aged 35-49 years with head and neck cancer. Both conserved end residues are part of each CDR3. D genes are given only for firm matches. Rows give clone size only sometimes, using once, few, many, or a class for an expanded clone.

D: NA
size: NA
J: TRBJ2-5
V: TRBV6-2/TRBV6-3
CDR3: CASSYMYNRGGGETQYF

D: TRBD2
size: NA
J: TRBJ2-3
V: TRBV28
CDR3: CAIDVSGGNTDTQYF

D: NA
size: NA
J: TRBJ1-4
V: TRBV5-1
CDR3: CASSEFGTTNEKLFF

D: NA
size: NA
J: TRBJ2-7
V: TRBV11-2
CDR3: CASSLPGIYEQYF

D: TRBD1
size: NA
J: TRBJ2-3
V: TRBV11-2
CDR3: CASSLGQGARDTQYF

D: NA
size: NA
J: TRBJ1-3
V: TRBV30
CDR3: CAWSWGPGNTIYF

D: NA
size: NA
J: TRBJ1-4
V: TRBV5-5
CDR3: CASRRTATNEKLFF

D: NA
size: NA
J: TRBJ1-3
V: TRBV6-1
CDR3: CASSEAGVRLSGNTIYF

D: NA
size: NA
J: TRBJ2-1
V: TRBV4-3
CDR3: CASSQDPNGAYNEQFF

D: NA
size: NA
J: TRBJ2-2
V: TRBV19
CDR3: CASREGQTNTGELFF

D: NA
size: NA
J: TRBJ1-5
V: TRBV6-6
CDR3: CASSTAGGNQPQHF

D: TRBD2
size: once
J: TRBJ2-2
V: TRBV28
CDR3: CASSSGLAGSTGELFF

D: NA
size: NA
J: TRBJ1-3
V: TRBV9
CDR3: CASSVEGLRNTIYF

D: NA
size: once
J: TRBJ2-2
V: TRBV2
CDR3: CASTLLDTGELFF

D: NA
size: NA
J: TRBJ2-5
V: TRBV6-5
CDR3: CASSFDSARETQYF

D: NA
size: NA
J: TRBJ2-1
V: TRBV7-2
CDR3: CASSPDVGGGYEQFF

D: NA
size: NA
J: TRBJ2-5
V: TRBV12-3/TRBV12-4
CDR3: CASSFGYQETQYF

D: TRBD2
size: NA
J: TRBJ2-7
V: TRBV4-2
CDR3: CASSQDLDGGVPYEQYF

D: NA
size: NA
J: TRBJ2-1
V: TRBV30
CDR3: CAWSVNRIDEQFF

D: TRBD2
size: few
J: TRBJ2-5
V: TRBV7-2
CDR3: CASSSIAGERETQYF

D: TRBD2
size: NA
J: TRBJ2-6
V: TRBV7-3
CDR3: CASSLQPGGGTGANVLTF

D: NA
size: NA
J: TRBJ2-5
V: TRBV7-9
CDR3: CASSLGQSTQYF

D: NA
size: NA
J: TRBJ2-1
V: TRBV3-1/TRBV3-2
CDR3: CASSPGGSYNEQFF

D: TRBD1
size: NA
J: TRBJ2-1
V: TRBV27
CDR3: CASNSGQVNYNEQFF

D: TRBD2
size: NA
J: TRBJ2-1
V: TRBV7-6
CDR3: CASSLGTSGRALDEQFF

D: NA
size: NA
J: TRBJ2-2
V: TRBV10-1
CDR3: CASSEAGGGELFF

D: NA
size: once
J: TRBJ1-3
V: TRBV15
CDR3: CATSLLNSGNTIYF

D: NA
size: NA
J: TRBJ2-7
V: TRBV19
CDR3: CASSIIGGIWYEQYF

D: NA
size: NA
J: TRBJ2-1
V: TRBV29-1
CDR3: CSVEGRTTRKGYEQFF

D: NA
size: NA
J: TRBJ1-2
V: TRBV6-4
CDR3: CASSVSQGALATF

D: NA
size: NA
J: TRBJ2-3
V: TRBV19
CDR3: CASSEQGVKGGTQYF

D: NA
size: NA
J: TRBJ1-1
V: TRBV28
CDR3: CASSPTRDMNTEAFF

D: NA
size: NA
J: TRBJ2-1
V: TRBV14
CDR3: CASSQDQYNEQFF

D: TRBD1
size: NA
J: TRBJ2-7
V: TRBV18
CDR3: CASSPGTVSYEQYF

D: NA
size: NA
J: TRBJ1-2
V: TRBV4-1
CDR3: CASSPQVEEGNYGYTF

D: NA
size: NA
J: TRBJ1-2
V: TRBV4-2
CDR3: CASSQGETTNYGYTF

D: NA
size: once
J: TRBJ2-1
V: TRBV24-1
CDR3: CATSDSQGKSSYNEQFF

D: NA
size: once
J: TRBJ2-2
V: TRBV19
CDR3: CASTIRYGIWDTGELFF

D: TRBD2
size: NA
J: TRBJ2-3
V: TRBV19
CDR3: CASSGTGLSDTQYF

D: NA
size: NA
J: TRBJ1-1
V: TRBV14
CDR3: CASSQVFRATNTEAFF

D: NA
size: NA
J: TRBJ1-2
V: TRBV12-3/TRBV12-4
CDR3: CASSLNWGYGYTF

D: TRBD1
size: NA
J: TRBJ2-7
V: TRBV7-9
CDR3: CASSSTGFLDEQYF